Following are 12 T cell receptor beta chains from one sample sequenced in a study of T cells in Graves' hyperthyroidism and ophthalmopathy. Amplification yielded TCR beta CDR3 regions, with RNA transcripts as the source. The HTBI set primed first-round TCR CDR3 RT-PCR. TCRdb redid the calling of the multiplex PCR reads with MiXCR, one entry per CDR3 protein. Of a few hundred thousand distinct CDR3 sequences listed, 40% to 55% are singletons. The sample was peripheral blood or thyroid tissue (not recorded which). Every receptor here comes from a young woman with Graves' hyperthyroidism.

V usage is TRBV20-1 and J usage is TRBJ2-5; 10 bases align to TRBD2. J gave up 4 bases and V 5 bases, and 4 bases lay outside the gene matches. Germline assignment: CDR1 DFQATT and CDR2 SNEGSKA (reference sequence). The CDR3 covers 13 residues. In nucleotides, the CDR3 is TGCAGTGCTTGGACTAGCGGTTCAGAGACCCAGTACTTC. Translation gives CSAWTSGSETQYF.

V is TRBV20-1 and J is TRBJ1-2, with TRBD1 matching over 8 bases. Germline V lookup: CDR1 DFQATT, CDR2 SNEGSKA (reference sequence). V lost 8 bases, J lost 2 bases, and 4 bases stayed unmatched. The CDR3 is made up of 12 amino acids. This chain's CDR3 is CSLTGVNYGYTF. The CDR3 DNA reads as TGCAGTTTGACAGGGGTAAACTATGGCTACACCTTC.

The V call is TRBV2, the J call TRBJ1-3; D is perhaps TRBD1 (6 bases). V lost 2 bases and J lost 0, with 14 bases in between. CDR3 length equals 17 residues. Germline V CDR1 and CDR2: SNHLY, FYNNEI. This CDR3 is CASSERGALISGNTIYF. DNA for the CDR3: TGTGCCAGCAGTGAAAGGGGGGCCCTGATCTCTGGAAACACCATATATTTT.

A word on this clonotype: The limits of the CDR3 on the DNA are not certain, so only TCRdb's listed CDR3 is given. This sequence joins TRBV2 and TRBJ1-4; the table's D call, TRBD1, was not checked against the DNA. From germline, CDR1 is SNHLY and CDR2 FYNNEI. The CDR3 region is 14 residues in length, termini included. CDR3 residues: CASSLMGQMKNCFF.

A few counts support this clonotype. V usage is TRBV2 and J usage is TRBJ2-2, with 10 bases identical to TRBD1. CDR1 SNHLY and CDR2 FYNNEI come from the germline V gene. The CDR3 is made up of 11 amino acids. The ends lost 4 bases at V and 13 bases at J; junction bases unmatched: 0. The CDR3 loop reads CASSGDRGLFF. The CDR3 nucleotides are TGTGCCAGCAGTGGGGACAGGGGGCTGTTTTTT.

This sequence joins TRBV2 and TRBJ2-7; TRBD1 matches 12 bases. Germline CDR1 and CDR2: SNHLY and FYNNEI. The CDR3 loop spans 14 amino acids. The ends lost 8 bases at V and 9 bases at J; junction bases unmatched: 11. This CDR3 reads CASLAGTGGYSQYF. CDR3 DNA: TGTGCCAGCCTAGCCGGGACAGGGGGCTACTCGCAGTACTTC.

A word on this clonotype: The CDR3 ends on some other residue instead of the conserved phenylalanine or tryptophan, so this is likely a read error. This chain uses TRBV5-1 with TRBJ1-1, with D unresolved. The CDR3 contains 13 residues. Germline CDR1 SGHRS, CDR2 YFSETQ. V was shortened by 5 bases and J by 3 bases, with 11 bases between the two germline ends. CDR3 protein: CASRPRRDTEAFL. DNA of the CDR3: TGCGCCAGCAGACCCAGAAGGGACACTGAAGCTTTCCTT.

V is TRBV20-1 and J is TRBJ2-3, with 7 bases aligning to TRBD2. CDR1 and CDR2 from the germline V gene are DFQATT and SNEGSKA (reference sequence). V dropped 3 bases and J dropped 2; count of bases not matched to a gene: 5. This CDR3 has 14 residues. CDR3 sequence (DNA): TGCAGTGCTAGTACGGGAGGAAACACAGATACGCAGTATTTT. This sequence encodes CSASTGGNTDTQYF.

Comment on this clonotype: A read error may produce the germline difference seen at one junction end. This chain connects TRBV7-3 to TRBJ1-6, with unresolved D. The CDR3 totals 13 residues. Per germline, CDR1 SGHTA and CDR2 FQGTGA. The CDR3 spells CASSPRDGAPLHF. The CDR3 DNA follows: TGCGCCAGCAGCCCTCGGGATGGGGCACCCCTCCACTTT.

The chain uses TRBV29-1 and TRBJ2-1; D might be TRBD2 (5 bases). The germline V and J ends were trimmed by 4 bases and 5 bases, with 15 bases remaining between them. Germline CDR1 SQVTM, CDR2 ANQGSEA. CDR3 length: 14 amino acids. The chain's CDR3 is CSVGNSLVNNEQFF. The CDR3 nucleotides are TGCAGCGTTGGGAACTCACTAGTGAACAATGAGCAGTTCTTC.

The genes are TRBV6-6 and TRBJ1-2; D is uncertain. The CDR3 is 12 residues long. V dropped 5 bases and J dropped 7 bases, with 11 bases sitting between them. Germline loops: CDR1 MNHNY, CDR2 SVGAGI (reference sequence). CDR3 protein: CASSEWPVGYTF. CDR3 bases: TGTGCCAGCAGTGAATGGCCTGTTGGCTACACCTTC.

In regard to this clonotype: A much larger clone lies a single base off, so this may be a read error. The genes are TRBV4-1 and TRBJ2-7; tentatively, D is TRBD1 (5 bases). The CDR3 length is 15 residues. CDR1 is MGHRA, CDR2 YSYEKL, per germline. V gave up 1 base and J gave up 4 bases, with 14 bases separating them. The CDR3: CASSQGVTGAYEQYF. DNA of the CDR3: TGCGCCAGCAGCCAAGGTGTAACAGGCGCTTACGAGCAGTACTTC.